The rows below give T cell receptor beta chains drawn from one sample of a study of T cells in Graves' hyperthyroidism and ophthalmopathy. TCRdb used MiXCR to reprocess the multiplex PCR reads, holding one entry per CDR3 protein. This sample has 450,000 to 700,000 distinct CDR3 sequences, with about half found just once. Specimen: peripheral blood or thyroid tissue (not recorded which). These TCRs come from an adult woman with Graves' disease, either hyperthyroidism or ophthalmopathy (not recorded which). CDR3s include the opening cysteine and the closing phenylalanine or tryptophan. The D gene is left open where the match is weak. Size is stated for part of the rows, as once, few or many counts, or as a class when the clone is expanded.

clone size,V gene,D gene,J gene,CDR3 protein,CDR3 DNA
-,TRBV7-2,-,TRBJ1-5,CASRAPGPNQPQHF,TGTGCCAGCAGAGCCCCAGGACCTAATCAGCCCCAGCATTTT
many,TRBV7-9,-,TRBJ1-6,CASFSSSYNSPLHF,TGTGCCAGCTTCAGTAGCTCCTATAATTCACCCCTCCACTTT
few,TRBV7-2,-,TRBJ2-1,CASSGDPQRVF,TGTGCCAGCAGCGGGGACCCTCAAAGGGTCTTC
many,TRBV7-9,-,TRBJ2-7,CASSLGGRAYEQYF,TGTGCCAGCAGCTTAGGGGGGCGAGCCTACGAGCAGTACTTC
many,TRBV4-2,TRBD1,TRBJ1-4,CATISGQGSEKLFF,TGTGCCACAATTTCGGGACAGGGGAGCGAAAAACTGTTTTTT
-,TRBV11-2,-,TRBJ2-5,CASSQQQGGQETQYF,TGTGCCAGCAGCCAGCAGCAGGGAGGCCAAGAGACCCAGTACTTC
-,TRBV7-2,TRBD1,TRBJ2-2,CASSFQPGTGNTGELFF,TGTGCCAGCAGCTTTCAACCAGGGACAGGGAACACCGGGGAGCTGTTTTTT
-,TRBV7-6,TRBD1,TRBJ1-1,CASSLQGAGAGNTEAFF,TGTGCCAGCAGCCTTCAGGGGGCCGGGGCGGGAAACACTGAAGCTTTCTTT
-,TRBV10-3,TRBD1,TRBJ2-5,CAIRDRLDKETQYF,TGTGCCATCAGGGACAGGCTCGACAAGGAGACCCAGTACTTC
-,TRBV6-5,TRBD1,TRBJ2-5,CASSLSRGNGETQYF,TGTGCCAGCAGTTTATCCAGGGGGAACGGCGAGACCCAGTACTTC
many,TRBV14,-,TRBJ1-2,CASSHSTDGYTF,TGTGCCAGCAGCCACTCGACAGATGGCTACACCTTC
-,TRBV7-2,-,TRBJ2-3,CASSRRVSPDTQYF,TGTGCCAGCAGCCGTAGGGTCTCTCCAGATACGCAGTATTTT
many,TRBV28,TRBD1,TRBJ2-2,CASSQTGAGELFF,TGTGCCAGCAGCCAAACAGGGGCCGGGGAGCTGTTTTTT
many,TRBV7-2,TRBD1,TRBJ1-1,CASSYTGGAEAFF,TGTGCCAGCAGTTACACAGGGGGTGCTGAAGCTTTCTTT
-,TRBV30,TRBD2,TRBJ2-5,CAWRASRTRSVETQYF,TGTGCCTGGAGAGCTTCCCGGACTAGATCTGTTGAGACCCAGTACTTC
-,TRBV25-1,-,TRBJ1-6,CASSNLAGTLYSPLHF,TGTGCCAGCAGCAATCTTGCCGGGACATTATATTCACCCCTCCACTTT
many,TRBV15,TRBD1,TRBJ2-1,CATSGGSGQGSNEQFF,TGTGCCACCAGCGGAGGAAGTGGACAGGGAAGCAATGAGCAGTTCTTC
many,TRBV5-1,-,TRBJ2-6,CASSLVYRFAGIGANVLTF,TGCGCCAGCAGCTTGGTATATCGGTTTGCGGGGATCGGGGCCAACGTCCTGACTTTC
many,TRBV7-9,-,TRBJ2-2,CASSPSASTSGELFF,TGTGCCAGCAGCCCGTCGGCTAGTACCTCCGGGGAGCTGTTTTTT
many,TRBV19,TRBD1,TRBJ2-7,CASSPTGGGYEQYF,TGTGCCAGTTCTCCGACAGGGGGAGGATACGAGCAGTACTTC
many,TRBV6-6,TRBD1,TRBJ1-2,CASRPGQGVGGYTF,TGTGCCAGCAGACCCGGACAGGGGGTAGGGGGCTACACCTTC